The clone carrying this T cell receptor (beta chain) was detected only a few times. Germline CDR1 MNHEY, CDR2 SVGAGI. The CDR3 is 15 amino acids. V lost 0 bases, J lost 0 bases, and 7 bases lay in between. This sample is drawn from a study of CD8+ T cells in alopecia areata. The overall study: Tofacitinib administration to treated patients was oral, at 5 to 10 mg twice daily. A 6-month off-drug phase came after tofacitinib, which had lasted 6 to 18 months. The SALT score measured affected scalp surface percentage in treated patients.

The treatment denotes: oral pan-JAK inhibitor, 5-10 mg twice daily. Punch biopsies of lesional scalp, plus peripheral blood, were taken from alopecia areata patients. RNA was isolated and reverse transcribed to cDNA, the sequencing template. Clones were read by immunoSEQ multiplex PCR, and TCRdb kept only the in-frame ones, dropping some. The sample has 150,000 to 200,000 clones, 40% to 65% seen once; the top ten hold about a tenth. This chain links TRBV6-5 with TRBJ2-3; TRBD1 might be the D (6 bases). This sequence was found in a human donor with alopecia areata. The starting material was CD8+ T cells sorted from blood, obtained at week 52, from a patient treated with tofacitinib. In DNA, the CDR3 is TGTGCCAGCAGTTACTCGGACAGTAGCACAGATACGCAGTATTTT. Translated, it gives CASSYSDSSTDTQYF.